Each of the 27 T cell receptor beta chains below was sequenced from the same sample in a study of response to subunit inactivated influenza vaccine. TCRdb re-called the RT-PCR reads through MiXCR, storing one row per CDR3 protein. The sample includes about 190,000 distinct CDR3 sequences, around 14% seen only once; the top ten take under 30%. The specimen comprised CD8+ T cells sorted from PBMCs, sampled 4 to 6 days after vaccination. The receptors shown here come from a man aged 50 to 59 who received an inactivated influenza vaccine.

This chain joins TRBV6-1 and TRBJ1-1; D ambiguous. This CDR3 has 15 residues. Germline CDR1 and CDR2: MNHNS and SASEGT. V was trimmed by 6 bases and J by 0 bases, leaving 14 bases between them. CDR3 nucleotide sequence: TGTGCCAGCAGCCACCCCGCCGGGTTGAACACTGAAGCTTTCTTT. This encodes CASSHPAGLNTEAFF.

This clonotype was detected many times. The chain links TRBV4-3 to TRBJ2-1; perhaps TRBD1 as D (5 bases). CDR1 and CDR2 from the germline V gene are LGHNA and YSLEER. The ends were cut back, 0 bases at V and 7 bases at J, with 16 bases in the middle. This CDR3 is built from 16 residues. CDR3 DNA sequence: TGCGCCAGCAGCCAAGATTCCAGGGTCAAGGGGAATGAGCAGTTCTTC. It codes for CASSQDSRVKGNEQFF.

The chain recombines TRBV7-9 with TRBJ2-3, with TRBD2 matching over 11 bases. The junction had 9 bases not matched to a gene; V was cut back by 8 bases and J by 2 bases. CDR3 length: 16 amino acids. The germline gives CDR1 SEHNR, CDR2 FQNEAQ (reference sequence). CDR3 residues: CASPPHSGGATDTQYF. For the CDR3, the DNA is TGTGCCAGCCCCCCCCATAGCGGGGGGGCCACAGATACGCAGTATTTT. The full variable domain, rest sourced from reference TRBV7-9 and TRBJ2-3, is DTGVSQNPRHKITKRGQNVTFRCDPISEHNRLYWYRQTLGQGPEFLTYFQNEAQLEKSRLLSDRFSAERPKGSFSTLEIQRTEQGDSAMYLCASPPHSGGATDTQYFGPGTRLTVL.

This clonotype was counted ten times or more. V is TRBV4-3 and J is TRBJ1-6, with D unresolved. The length of the CDR3 is 14 residues. In germline, CDR1 is LGHNA, CDR2 YSLEER. Trimming took 6 bases from V and 3 from J, leaving 9 bases between them. CDR3 sequence: CASSRTVYNSPLHF. CDR3 nucleotides: TGCGCCAGCAGTAGGACGGTCTATAATTCACCCCTCCACTTT.

This rearrangement joins TRBV27 to TRBJ2-2; the D is unclear. Per the germline V gene, CDR1 is MNHEY and CDR2 is SMNVEV (reference sequence). Trimming stripped 3 bases from V and 1 base from J, with 6 bases between. CDR3 length: 14 amino acids. CDR3 region: CASSFFGNTGELFF. CDR3 coding DNA: TGTGCCAGCAGTTTTTTCGGGAACACCGGGGAGCTGTTTTTT.

This clonotype has only a few counts. This rearrangement joins TRBV29-1 to TRBJ2-7; no firm D call. The germline CDR1 and CDR2 sequences are SQVTM and ANQGSEA. Trimming pared 3 bases from V and 0 bases from J, leaving 9 bases between. This CDR3 has 13 residues. CDR3 loop: CSVDRPNSYEQYF. The CDR3 bases are TGCAGCGTTGATAGACCGAACTCCTACGAGCAGTACTTC.

This clonotype has more than one count but fewer than ten. The rearrangement links TRBV20-1 to TRBJ2-1, with TRBD1 matching 7 bases. J was trimmed by 6 bases and V by 5 bases; bases with no gene match: 7. This CDR3 region has 13 residues. Germline V gene data show CDR1 as DFQATT and CDR2 as SNEGSKA (reference sequence). CDR3 loop: CSASGTVGNEQFF. The CDR3 region has the DNA TGCAGTGCTTCCGGGACAGTCGGCAATGAGCAGTTCTTC.

This clonotype was found a few times. The rearrangement links TRBV2 to TRBJ2-1, with TRBD1 matching over 9 bases. The CDR3 has 16 residues. Germline V CDR1 and CDR2: SNHLY, FYNNEI. V shed 7 bases, J shed 4 bases, and the junction held 11 bases outside the gene matches. The CDR3 DNA follows: TGTGCCAGCAAAAATGCGCCGGGACAGGGTTACAATGAGCAGTTCTTC. As protein: CASKNAPGQGYNEQFF.

To note about this clonotype: One end of the junction is discordant with germline, which a read error may explain. V usage is TRBV11-2 and J usage is TRBJ2-3, with 9 positions matching TRBD2. The CDR3 totals 17 residues. CDR1 and CDR2 from the germline V gene are SGHAT and FQNNGV. The CDR3 here is CVSATPPGGGALDTQYF. The CDR3 DNA reads TGTGTCAGCGCAACCCCCCCGGGCGGGGGGGCCCTAGATACGCAGTATTTT.

This clonotype was counted only a few times. The rearrangement links TRBV12-3 or TRBV12-4 to TRBJ2-1, with no clear D. Trimming removed 8 bases from V and 1 base from J, with 9 bases in between. CDR3 length equals 13 residues. DNA for the CDR3: TGTGCCAGCCTTGACATTTCCTACAATGAGCAGTTCTTC. Amino acids: CASLDISYNEQFF.

A few counts support this clonotype. This chain links TRBV29-1 with TRBJ2-1; no firm D call. The germline V and J ends were trimmed by 7 bases and 4 bases, with 17 bases remaining between them. The CDR3 extends over 14 amino acids. The germline V gene encodes CDR1 SQVTM and CDR2 ANQGSEA. This chain's CDR3 is CSALGRKTYNEQFF. In nucleotides, the CDR3 is TGCAGCGCCCTAGGACGGAAGACTTACAATGAGCAGTTCTTC.

This clonotype has a handful of counts. The rearrangement joins TRBV9 to TRBJ2-7; a possible D gene is TRBD1 (6 bases). V was pared by 2 bases and J by 3 bases, with 18 bases between. This CDR3 is built from 16 residues. Germline assignment: CDR1 SGDLS and CDR2 YYNGEE. CDR3 loop: CASSVEGDTGYYEQYF. The CDR3 nucleotides read TGTGCCAGCAGCGTCGAGGGGGACACGGGCTACTACGAGCAGTACTTC.

J is TRBJ2-7 and V is TRBV7-9; 9 bases are shared with TRBD2. The length of the CDR3 is 15 residues. CDR1 SEHNR and CDR2 FQNEAQ come from the germline V gene (reference sequence). Trimming cost V 4 bases and J 7 bases; bases outside gene matches: 11. CDR3 sequence reads: CASSSAGGFTKEQYF. Written as DNA, the CDR3 is TGTGCCAGCAGCTCGGCGGGGGGGTTTACGAAAGAGCAGTACTTC.

In this sample, this clonotype turned up many times. The genes are TRBV7-9 and TRBJ2-1; 13 positions agree with TRBD2. V trimming: 3 bases; J trimming: 3 bases; junction bases outside the gene matches: 5. The CDR3 runs to 17 residues. CDR1 and CDR2 from the germline V gene are SEHNR and FQNEAQ (reference sequence). The CDR3 region has the DNA TGTGCCAGCAGCTTCTGGACTAGCGGGAGCGTCTACAATGAGCAGTTCTTC. It is translated as CASSFWTSGSVYNEQFF. The whole variable domain, filled in from reference TRBV7-9 and TRBJ2-1, reads DTGVSQNPRHKITKRGQNVTFRCDPISEHNRLYWYRQTLGQGPEFLTYFQNEAQLEKSRLLSDRFSAERPKGSFSTLEIQRTEQGDSAMYLCASSFWTSGSVYNEQFFGPGTRLTVL.

The V gene is TRBV20-1, the J gene TRBJ2-5; possibly TRBD1 for D (6 bases). CDR3 length equals 17 residues. The V end was cut by 6 bases, the J end by 9 bases, with 32 bases between. Germline values: CDR1 DFQATT, CDR2 SNEGSKA (reference sequence). DNA for the CDR3: TGCAGTGCGGTAGGACAGAGTACGTCCCTCAGGATAGTTCCCCAGTACTTC. Its translation is CSAVGQSTSLRIVPQYF.

This sequence joins TRBV12-3 or TRBV12-4 and TRBJ2-3, with D possibly matching TRBD2 (6 bases). The CDR3 sequence is 14 residues long. The V and J ends lost 7 bases and 4 bases respectively, with 15 bases between them. CDR3 sequence: CASTFGGFADTQYF. CDR3 sequence (DNA): TGTGCCAGCACCTTCGGAGGGTTCGCAGATACGCAGTATTTT.

The table lists this clonotype with a few counts. The chain combines TRBV7-9 with TRBJ2-5; TRBD2 agrees at 9 bases. Germline values: CDR1 SEHNR, CDR2 FQNEAQ (reference sequence). The CDR3 runs to 15 residues. The J segment lost 4 bases and the V segment lost 0 bases, leaving 3 bases of the junction unmatched. The CDR3 DNA is TGTGCCAGCAGCTTAGCACTAGCGGGTATAGAGACCCAGTACTTC. Its protein product is CASSLALAGIETQYF.

The DNA for the CDR3 is TGTGCCAGCAGCTACCCAGGGGCAATTAACTATGGCTACACCTTC. Amino acid sequence: CASSYPGAINYGYTF. This chain joins TRBV7-9 and TRBJ1-2; maybe TRBD1 (6 bases). Germline values: CDR1 SEHNR, CDR2 FQNEAQ (reference sequence). Between the trimmed V and J ends, which lost 4 bases and 1 base, there was a span of 13 bases. The CDR3 covers 15 residues.

This clonotype appeared a few times. Since no conserved phenylalanine or tryptophan closes the CDR3, a read error is the likely cause. The DNA is left out, because the CDR3 cannot be placed on it with certainty; the CDR3 is given as TCRdb lists it. The genes are TRBV28 and TRBJ2-7; no DNA check was done on the table's D call, TRBD2. Germline V CDR1 and CDR2: MDHEN, SYDVKM. The CDR3 length equals 10 residues, ends included. The CDR3 spells CATLAAGKRG.

In its sample, this clonotype was seen many times. V and J are TRBV20-1 and TRBJ2-7, with 8 nucleotides matching TRBD2. V trimming: 0 bases; J trimming: 4 bases; junction bases outside the gene matches: 14. The V gene's germline CDR1 is DFQATT and CDR2 SNEGSKA (reference sequence). The CDR3 sequence is 17 residues long. The CDR3 region has the DNA TGCAGTGCTAGAGATCCAGGACTAGCTTATTCTCTTTACGAGCAGTACTTC. Its translation: CSARDPGLAYSLYEQYF.

The chain has TRBV24-1 and TRBJ2-2, with TRBD2 matching 7 bases. V dropped 0 bases and J dropped 4; count of bases not matched to a gene: 4. CDR3 length: 16 residues. CDR1 KGHDR and CDR2 SFDVKD come from the germline V gene. The CDR3 nucleotides are TGTGCCACCAGTGATTTGGGCAGGGAGGGCACCGGGGAGCTGTTTTTT. Translating gives CATSDLGREGTGELFF.

This clonotype was seen a few times. The chain links TRBV11-2 to TRBJ2-5, with D unclear. V dropped 1 base and J dropped 3 bases, with 9 bases sitting between them. Germline V gene lookup returns CDR1 SGHAT and CDR2 FQNNGV. CDR3 size: 14 residues. The CDR3 reads CASSLAYGEETQYF. The CDR3 DNA reads as TGTGCCAGCAGCTTAGCTTATGGGGAAGAGACCCAGTACTTC.

This CDR3 reads CSVESHPGELFF. The CDR3 DNA reads as TGCAGCGTTGAAAGTCATCCCGGGGAGCTGTTTTTT. This chain joins TRBV29-1 and TRBJ2-2; no definite D call. V lost 2 bases to trimming and J lost 6 bases, with 7 bases between them. CDR3 size: 12 residues. CDR1 and CDR2 from the germline V gene are SQVTM and ANQGSEA.

This clonotype appeared many times. This chain links TRBV7-2 with TRBJ2-5; 9 bases are a match to TRBD2. Losses at the gene ends were 1 base for V and 4 bases for J; bases not matched to a gene: 4. This CDR3 is built from 15 residues. Germline V CDR1 and CDR2: SGHTA, FQGNSA. The CDR3 spells CASSLVAGGRETQYF. CDR3 nucleotides: TGTGCCAGCAGCTTAGTCGCGGGGGGGAGAGAGACCCAGTACTTC.

The rearrangement links TRBV3-1 to TRBJ2-1, with TRBD1 matching over 10 bases. Trimming removed 10 bases from V and 7 bases from J; junction bases left unmatched: 22. CDR1 and CDR2 from the germline V gene are LGHDT and YNNKEL (reference sequence). This CDR3 contains 18 residues. The CDR3 sequence is CATTQEFPGTGVVNEQFF. CDR3 in DNA: TGTGCCACCACCCAAGAATTCCCCGGGACAGGGGTGGTTAATGAGCAGTTCTTC.

This clonotype was counted only a few times. V gene TRBV28 combines with J gene TRBJ2-7, with TRBD2 matching over 8 bases. The CDR3 covers 17 residues. Germline CDR1 reads MDHEN; CDR2 reads SYDVKM. The V and J ends lost 5 bases and 6 bases, in that order; junction bases with no gene match: 18. The CDR3 reads CASSPTAGEREFSEQYF. In nucleotides, the CDR3 is TGTGCCAGCAGTCCCACCGCTGGGGAGCGGGAGTTCTCCGAGCAGTACTTC.

The sample holds a few counts of this clonotype. The chain couples TRBV25-1 to TRBJ2-1; the D gene is possibly TRBD2 (6 bases). This CDR3 is built from 12 residues. V shed 7 bases and J shed 6 bases, with 10 bases lying between them. Per the germline V gene, CDR1 is MGHDK and CDR2 is SYGVNS. CDR3 in amino acids: CASTLGLNEQFF. DNA for the CDR3: TGTGCCAGCACCCTGGGACTCAATGAGCAGTTCTTC.